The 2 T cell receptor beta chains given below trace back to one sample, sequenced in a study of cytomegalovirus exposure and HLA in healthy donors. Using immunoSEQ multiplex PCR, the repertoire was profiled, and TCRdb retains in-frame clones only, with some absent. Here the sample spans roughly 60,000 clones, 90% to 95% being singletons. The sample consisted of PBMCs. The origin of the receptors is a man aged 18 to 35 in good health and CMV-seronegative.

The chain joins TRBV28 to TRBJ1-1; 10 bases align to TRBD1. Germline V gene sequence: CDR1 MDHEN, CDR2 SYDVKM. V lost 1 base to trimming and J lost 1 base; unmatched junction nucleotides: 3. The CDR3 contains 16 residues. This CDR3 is CASSLSWTGGNTEAFF. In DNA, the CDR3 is TGTGCCAGCAGTTTATCCTGGACAGGGGGGAACACTGAAGCTTTCTTT.

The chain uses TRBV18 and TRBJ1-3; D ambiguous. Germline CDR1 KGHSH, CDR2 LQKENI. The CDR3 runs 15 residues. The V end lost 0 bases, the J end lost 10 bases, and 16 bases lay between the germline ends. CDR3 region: CASSPPISGIRTIYF. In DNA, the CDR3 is TGTGCCAGCTCACCACCTATTTCAGGAATCCGTACCATATATTTT.